The 8 T cell receptor beta chains below come from one sample, sequenced in a study of beta chain features in type 1 diabetes. Whole-study results and caveats: Moderate but significant shortening of TCRB CDR3s was recorded in all four CD4+ subsets from Type 1 diabetes patients.

Every isolated RNA sample was fully reverse transcribed, so sequencing captured expressed TCRB transcripts. Produced via immunoSEQ multiplex PCR; TCRdb's table is partial and in-frame only. The sample lists almost 350,000 clones; roughly a tenth were seen once. Their cognate antigens are unknown. Source material: central memory CD4+ T cells from blood. The origin of the receptors is a man in his thirties or forties with type 1 diabetes.

This clone was seen more than once but under ten times. The chain employs TRBV25-1 and TRBJ2-7; D is perhaps TRBD1 (6 bases). The CDR3 length is 14 residues. Trimming removed 2 bases from V and 5 bases from J, with 13 bases in between. CDR1 is MGHDK, CDR2 SYGVNS, per germline. The CDR3 loop reads CASSEDTGRHEQYF. The CDR3 DNA sequence: TGTGCCAGCAGTGAAGATACAGGGCGACACGAGCAGTACTTC.

In this sample, this clone turned up a few times. The V call is TRBV28, the J call TRBJ1-5, with TRBD1 as a possible D gene (6 bases). Trimming removed 6 bases at V and 0 bases at J, with 15 bases between. The CDR3 is 16 amino acids. CDR1 and CDR2 from the germline V gene are MDHEN and SYDVKM. In DNA, the CDR3 is TGTGCCAGCAGATCGGGGGCGGGATATAGCAATCAGCCCCAGCATTTT. Its protein is CASRSGAGYSNQPQHF.

The CDR3 loop reads CASSDRVVGGYTF. In nucleotides, the CDR3 is TGTGCCAGCAGTGACAGGGTTGTCGGCGGCTACACCTTC. The chain employs TRBV7-2 and TRBJ1-2; 7 bases are shared with TRBD1. Trimming at V came to 6 bases and at J to 8 bases, leaving 9 bases not matched to a gene. The CDR3 spans 13 residues. The germline gives CDR1 SGHTA, CDR2 FQGNSA.

The chain links TRBV28 to TRBJ2-1; 10 positions match TRBD1. Germline CDR1 and CDR2: MDHEN and SYDVKM. J lost 10 bases, V lost 4 bases, and 13 bases had no gene match. The length of the CDR3 is 16 residues. CDR3: CASSYQGDRGRREQFF. CDR3 DNA: TGTGCCAGCAGTTACCAAGGAGACAGGGGGCGGCGGGAGCAGTTCTTC.

The J gene is TRBJ1-2, the V gene TRBV6-5; 7 bases match TRBD1. Germline CDR1 is MNHEY and CDR2 is SVGAGI. V shed 6 bases, J shed 7 bases, and the junction held 11 bases outside the gene matches. The CDR3 is made up of 14 amino acids. The CDR3 DNA reads TGTGCCAGCAGACAGGGGATTGAGGTGTTTGGCTACACCTTC. Protein sequence: CASRQGIEVFGYTF.

The chain combines TRBV6-5 with TRBJ1-5; the match to TRBD1 covers 7 bases. J lost 6 bases, V lost 4 bases, and 6 bases had no gene match. This CDR3 region has 14 residues. Germline V CDR1 and CDR2: MNHEY, SVGAGI. CDR3 DNA: TGTGCCAGCAGTTCCAGGGACAGCGTTCAGCCCCAGCATTTT. Translation gives CASSSRDSVQPQHF.

This clone showed up many times. This chain joins TRBV25-1 and TRBJ2-3; D is unclear. The length of the CDR3 is 10 residues. V lost 9 bases and J lost 6, with 7 bases in between. The germline CDR1 and CDR2 sequences are MGHDK and SYGVNS. The CDR3 DNA reads as TGTGCCAGAAAAGCCGATACGCAGTATTTT. This codes for CARKADTQYF.

There are a few counts of this clone. The chain employs TRBV2 and TRBJ1-4, with D possibly being TRBD1 (5 bases). Deletions cut 8 bases from V and 5 bases from J, with 9 bases between. Germline V lookup: CDR1 SNHLY, CDR2 FYNNEI. The CDR3 totals 12 residues. CDR3 amino acids: CASRQKNEKLFF. As DNA, the CDR3 is TGTGCCAGCCGACAGAAGAATGAAAAACTGTTTTTT.